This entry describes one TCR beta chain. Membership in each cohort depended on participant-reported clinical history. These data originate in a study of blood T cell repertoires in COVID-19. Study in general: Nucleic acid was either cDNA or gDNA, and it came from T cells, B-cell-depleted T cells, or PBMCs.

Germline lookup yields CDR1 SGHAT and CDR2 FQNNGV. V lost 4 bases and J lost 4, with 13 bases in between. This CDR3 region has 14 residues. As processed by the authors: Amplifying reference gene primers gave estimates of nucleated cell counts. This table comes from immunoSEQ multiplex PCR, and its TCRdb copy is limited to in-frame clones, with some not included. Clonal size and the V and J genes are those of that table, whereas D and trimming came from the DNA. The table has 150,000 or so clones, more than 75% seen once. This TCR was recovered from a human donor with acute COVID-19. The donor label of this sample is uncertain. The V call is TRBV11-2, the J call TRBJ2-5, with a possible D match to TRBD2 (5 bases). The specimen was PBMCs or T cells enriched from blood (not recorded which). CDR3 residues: CASSSVSGGETQYF. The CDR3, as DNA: TGTGCCAGCAGCTCCGTATCCGGAGGAGAGACCCAGTACTTC.